The rows below give T cell receptor beta chains drawn from one sample of a study of control samples from healthy donors and cancer patients. TCRdb's table, derived via immunoSEQ multiplex PCR, lists solely in-frame clones and lacks some. The sample includes fewer than 90,000 clones, roughly 90% of them seen just once. Sequenced material: blood. Receptor source: a woman between 45 and 65 years old in good health. The CDR3 runs from the conserved cysteine through the conserved F or W. D genes are given only for firm matches. Only some rows state a clone size, as once, few, many or a class for expanded clones.

D | size | J | V | CDR3 | DNA
. | . | TRBJ1-1 | TRBV5-6 | CASSLWASEAFF | TGTGCCAGCAGCTTGTGGGCCAGTGAAGCTTTCTTT
. | . | TRBJ1-1 | TRBV4-2 | CASSQDWGISTEAFF | TGTGCCAGCAGCCAAGATTGGGGGATTAGCACTGAAGCTTTCTTT
TRBD2 | . | TRBJ2-1 | TRBV6-1 | CASSDGGGWHHEQFF | TGTGCCAGCAGTGATGGCGGGGGTTGGCACCATGAGCAGTTCTTC
. | . | TRBJ2-6 | TRBV6-5 | CASSYGLSSGANVLTF | TGTGCCAGCAGTTATGGCCTGAGCTCTGGGGCCAACGTCCTGACTTTC
. | few | TRBJ1-6 | TRBV2 | CASSETPGNSPLHF | TGTGCCAGCAGTGAAACCCCAGGGAACTCACCCCTCCACTTT
. | . | TRBJ1-1 | TRBV5-1 | CATRSGHQNTEAFF | TGCGCCACTAGGTCGGGACACCAGAACACTGAAGCTTTCTTT
. | . | TRBJ1-1 | TRBV2 | CASRGGSLGTIAEAFF | TGTGCCAGCAGGGGGGGGAGCCTAGGGACAATCGCTGAAGCTTTCTTT
TRBD1 | . | TRBJ1-1 | TRBV27 | CATKGQGVHTEAFF | TGTGCCACCAAAGGACAGGGGGTACACACTGAAGCTTTCTTT
. | . | TRBJ1-4 | TRBV19 | CATLQPWDEKLFF | TGTGCCACCCTACAGCCCTGGGATGAAAAACTGTTTTTT
TRBD1 | . | TRBJ1-4 | TRBV5-1 | CASSLGQGGEKLFF | TGCGCCAGCAGCCTTGGACAGGGTGGCGAAAAACTGTTTTTT